The rows below give T cell receptor beta chains drawn from one sample of a study of memory CD8 T cells in hepatitis C reinfection. Repertoires were generated with immunoSEQ multiplex PCR, while TCRdb's copy carries only in-frame clones and drops some. Seen here are more than 35,000 clones, around 89% observed once, and the top ten hold 1.2%. Material for sequencing was naive CD8+ T cells sorted from blood. Source of these receptors: a man younger than 35 with hepatitis C virus infection. Each CDR3 is given with its conserved first and last residue. Each record gives: clone size, V gene, D gene, J gene, CDR3 DNA, CDR3 protein. The D gene is left open where the match is weak. The size of a clone is reported for some rows only, either as once, few or many, or as a class for expanded clones.

>-|TRBV6-5|TRBD1|TRBJ2-4
TGTGCCAGCTCTCCAGGGGGTCCTATTCAGTACTTC
CASSPGGPIQYF
>-|TRBV27|-|TRBJ2-7
TGTGCCAGCAGTTTCGGGAAGCCCTACGAGCAGTACTTC
CASSFGKPYEQYF
>-|TRBV5-1|TRBD1|TRBJ1-6
TGCGCCAGCAGCTTGGCGCAGGGGGGAGATTCACCCCTCCACTTT
CASSLAQGGDSPLHF
>-|TRBV29-1|TRBD2|TRBJ2-7
TGCAGCCGGGAGGCCCTATACGAGCAGTACTTC
CSREALYEQYF
>once|TRBV7-6|-|TRBJ2-7
TGTGCCAGCAGCTTGGCAGGAACCGACGAGCAGTACTTC
CASSLAGTDEQYF
>-|TRBV5-4|TRBD2|TRBJ2-7
TGTGCCAGCAGCGCCTTGACTAGCGGGAGGGCCGAGGAGTACTTC
CASSALTSGRAEEYF
>once|TRBV29-1|TRBD1|TRBJ1-3
TGCAGCGCCAGAGACAGGGCTGGAAACACCATATATTTT
CSARDRAGNTIYF
>-|TRBV10-1|TRBD2|TRBJ2-1
TGCGCCAGCAGTGTAACGGGGGGAGTCTACAATGAGCAGTTCTTC
CASSVTGGVYNEQFF
>-|TRBV29-1|-|TRBJ1-3
TGCAGCGTAGGGGCCAGCTCTGGAAACACCATATATTTT
CSVGASSGNTIYF
>-|TRBV5-8|-|TRBJ2-1
TGTGCCAGCAGCTTGGTACGGAATGAGCAGTTCTTC
CASSLVRNEQFF
>-|TRBV6-5|-|TRBJ1-1
TGTGCCAGCAGTTACTCGAATCAGGGACACTATGAAGCTTTCTTT
CASSYSNQGHYEAFF
>-|TRBV19|TRBD1|TRBJ1-5
TGTGCCAGTAAACCCGGGACAGGGAATCAGCCCCAGCATTTT
CASKPGTGNQPQHF
>-|TRBV19|-|TRBJ1-2
TGTGCCAGTAGTATGGGAGATGGCTACACCTTC
CASSMGDGYTF
>once|TRBV5-4|TRBD1|TRBJ2-7
TGTGCCAGCACCCGGACAGGGGAACCCTACGAGCAGTACTTC
CASTRTGEPYEQYF
>-|TRBV7-9|-|TRBJ2-6
TGTGCCAGCAGCTCTCGGCGGGGGCCTGGGGCCAACGTCCTGACTTTC
CASSSRRGPGANVLTF
>-|TRBV4-1|-|TRBJ2-7
TGCGCCAGCAGCCAAGATTGGGGGCCCGGAGCCCCCTACGAGCAGTACTTC
CASSQDWGPGAPYEQYF
>-|TRBV6-5|TRBD2|TRBJ2-5
TGTGCCAGCGGTGGACTAGCGGGAGGACAGCAGTACTTC
CASGGLAGGQQYF
>-|TRBV13|-|TRBJ2-5
TGTGCCAGCAGCCAATCCGGAGATCAGACCCAGTACTTC
CASSQSGDQTQYF
>-|TRBV5-1|TRBD2|TRBJ2-5
TGCGCCAGCAGCTTGGGCACAGGGACTAGCGGCGGCCAAGAGACCCAGTACTTC
CASSLGTGTSGGQETQYF
>-|TRBV19|TRBD2|TRBJ2-1
TGTGCCAGTACCCTAGCGGGGGGTCTATCCAATGAGCAGTTCTTC
CASTLAGGLSNEQFF
>-|TRBV7-9|TRBD2|TRBJ2-5
TGTGCCAGCAGAGGGACTAGCGGTAATCTTAGGGAGACCCAGTACTTC
CASRGTSGNLRETQYF
>-|TRBV28|-|TRBJ1-5
TGTGCCAGCAGCTTAACAGGGTCTGGCAATCAGCCCCAGCATTTT
CASSLTGSGNQPQHF
>-|TRBV9|-|TRBJ2-7
TGTGCCAGCAGCGTAGTATCCGGGGGCGAGCAGTACTTC
CASSVVSGGEQYF
>-|TRBV4-1|-|TRBJ1-1
TGCGCCAGCAGCCAAGACGGGGTGGGAAACACTGAAGCTTTCTTT
CASSQDGVGNTEAFF
>once|TRBV6-1|-|TRBJ2-1
TGTGCCAGCAGTCCGAACCCCCCCGAGGAGCAGTTCTTC
CASSPNPPEEQFF
>-|TRBV4-1|-|TRBJ2-2
TGCGCCAGCAGCCAAGAACAGGGCATAAACACCGGGGAGCTGTTTTTT
CASSQEQGINTGELFF
>-|TRBV19|TRBD1|TRBJ1-2
TGTGCCAGTACCCAAGACAGGGGGACTATCTATGGCTACACCTTC
CASTQDRGTIYGYTF
>-|TRBV7-3|TRBD1|TRBJ1-2
TGTGCCAGCAGCTTATACCCGGGACAGGGCAACTATGGCTACACCTTC
CASSLYPGQGNYGYTF